These 3 T cell receptor beta chains originate from one sample sequenced in a study of cytomegalovirus exposure and HLA in healthy donors. Amplification used 60 Vbeta primers and 13 Jbeta primers. The assay was immunoSEQ multiplex PCR, and TCRdb's table has in-frame clones only and misses some. The table has 150,000 to 200,000 clones, around 81% seen once. The source material was PBMCs. All receptors come from a woman between 18 and 30 years old in good health and CMV-seropositive.

CDR3 coding DNA: TGTGCCAGCGGGCGTACAGAGAACACTGAAGCTTTCTTT. Protein sequence: CASGRTENTEAFF. The rearrangement links TRBV14 to TRBJ1-1, with D hard to call. Germline loops: CDR1 SGHDN, CDR2 FVKESK. V shed 8 bases and J shed 1 base, with 11 bases lying between them. This CDR3 has 13 amino acids. The full variable domain, rest sourced from reference TRBV14 and TRBJ1-1, is EAGVTQFPSHSVIEKGQTVTLRCDPISGHDNLYWYRRVMGKEIKFLLHFVKESKQDESGMPNNRFLAERTGGTYSTLKVQPAELEDSGVYFCASGRTENTEAFFGQGTRLTVV.

This clone was detected only a few times. The V and J genes are TRBV10-3 and TRBJ2-3; 13 nucleotides line up with TRBD2. Germline trimming cut 3 bases from V and 4 bases from J; bases unmatched to any gene: 4. The germline gives CDR1 ENHRY, CDR2 SYGVKD. The CDR3 loop spans 16 amino acids. As DNA, the CDR3 is TGTGCCATCAGTGACCGGGGACTAGCGGGGTCAGATACGCAGTATTTT. Translated: CAISDRGLAGSDTQYF.

The gene calls are TRBV9 and TRBJ2-3; 7 bases map to TRBD2. The junction had 4 bases not matched to a gene; V was cut back by 0 bases and J by 0 bases. Per germline, CDR1 SGDLS and CDR2 YYNGEE. The CDR3 runs 16 residues. The CDR3 DNA is TGTGCCAGCAGCGTAGACGGCGGGGGTAGCACAGATACGCAGTATTTT. Protein: CASSVDGGGSTDTQYF. The full variable domain, in which reference TRBV9 and TRBJ2-3 provide the parts outside the CDR3, is DSGVTQTPKHLITATGQRVTLRCSPRSGDLSVYWYQQSLDQGLQFLIQYYNGEERAKGNILERFSAQQFPDLHSELNLSSLELGDSALYFCASSVDGGGSTDTQYFGPGTRLTVL.